This entry describes one TCR beta chain. Its antigen is not identified. This sample is part of a study of OX40 agonist ivuxolimab in advanced cancers. The study's findings and limits: CD8+ T cells averaged more expanded clones than CD4+. At doses 0.1 to 3.0 mg/kg, CD4+ and CD8+ clones expanded.

Germline CDR1 reads SEHNR; CDR2 reads FQNEAQ (reference sequence). Trimming removed 4 bases from V and 7 bases from J, with 7 bases in between. The CDR3 is 12 residues long. Profiling relied on immunoSEQ multiplex PCR, and the TCRdb table lists in-frame clones only, not all of them. This sample has about 64,000 clones; 75% to 90% occur once, and the top ten carry around an eighth. Sequenced material: CD4+ or CD8+ T cells sorted from blood, taken in a trial of the OX40 agonist ivuxolimab. The TCR was taken from an adult with an advanced solid tumor such as melanoma, head and neck, liver or kidney cancer. The gene calls are TRBV7-9 and TRBJ2-2; no reliable D call. The CDR3 spells CASSSPIGELFF. Written as DNA, the CDR3 is TGTGCCAGCAGCTCTCCCATCGGGGAGCTGTTTTTT.